The clone carrying this T cell receptor (beta chain) appeared a few times. Its target is not known. Investigators reverse transcribed all isolated RNA, so they sequenced expressed TCRB transcripts. Profiled with immunoSEQ multiplex PCR; TCRdb holds only in-frame clones, not every one. The data show 900,000 or so clones, with 15% to 20% seen just once and roughly 0.025% held by the top ten. This record belongs to a study of beta chain features in type 1 diabetes. The study, taken as a whole, reports: In type 1 diabetes patients, VDJ junctions had fewer insertions; deletions at these junctions were more frequent. cDNA-based sequencing might over-represent cells highly expressing TCR.

Germline V gene sequence: CDR1 SNHLY, CDR2 FYNNEI. V was pared by 6 bases and J by 4 bases, with 10 bases between. The CDR3 consists of 12 residues. Input material: naive CD4+ T cells from blood. V usage is TRBV2 and J usage is TRBJ2-7; D is ambiguous. The source is a woman between 18 and 29 years old in good health. DNA for the CDR3: TGTGCCAGCAGCGTTAGGCTGTACGAGCAGTACTTC. Protein: CASSVRLYEQYF.